This TCR beta chain was recorded in a study of response to subunit inactivated influenza vaccine. Findings and caveats of the study: Each seasonal influenza vaccination recruits few new T cells, the authors suggested.

One entry per CDR3 protein, called by TCRdb with MiXCR from the RT-PCR reads. The data show about 190,000 distinct CDR3 sequences, roughly 14% seen once. Trimming shortened V by 5 bases and J by 4 bases, and 10 bases separated the two germline ends. CDR3 length equals 13 residues. Germline CDR1 SGHTA, CDR2 FQGNSA. This clonotype was detected ten times or more. Antigen specificity is unknown. The TCR comes from a man in his forties or fifties who received an inactivated influenza vaccine. Here the sequenced sample was CD8+ T cells sorted from PBMCs, taken roughly 5 days after vaccination. This sequence joins TRBV7-2 and TRBJ2-3; tentatively, D is TRBD2 (7 bases). CDR3 protein: CASSHGGPDTQYF. CDR3 DNA sequence: TGTGCCAGCAGCCACGGGGGGCCAGATACGCAGTATTTT.